This T cell receptor (beta chain) appears in the sequencing data of a study of control samples from healthy donors and cancer patients (dated by TCRdb to about 2020). V gives up 2 bases and J gives up 0 bases, and the segment between their germline ends measures 10 bases. The CDR3 measures 16 amino acids from cysteine to phenylalanine. The retained sequence is limited to the CDR3, 48 bases, with the frame set at the first base. The germline V gene encodes CDR1 SGHTA and CDR2 FQGTGA. Library preparation used the immunoSEQ multiplex PCR assay. The clones in this table, taken by TCRdb from immuneACCESS, are in-frame only. Not every clone is retained; where verified, under half of the shortfall comes from an unresolved V gene, and the cause of the rest is unknown. In all, the sample holds 120,000 to 150,000 clones, and approximately 92% of those were seen once. In total, the top ten clones hold about 3.2% of the sample.

A word on this clone: The antigen this receptor binds is unknown. No qualities accompany the bases; no much larger clone lies one base away.

The receptor chain draws on TRBV7-3 and TRBJ1-4; the D gene is unclear. The receptor was isolated from a man aged 30-40 years in good health. Sequenced material: blood. CDR3 reads: CASSLVVRATNEKLFF. The nucleotides read TGTGCCAGCAGCTTAGTCGTCAGAGCAACTAATGAAAAACTGTTTTTT.